Below, one TCR beta chain is given with its context. V lost 5 bases, J lost 0 bases, and 3 bases stayed unmatched. The CDR3 is made up of 14 amino acids. Germline V gives CDR1 SGHAT, CDR2 FQNNGV. The data belong to a study of shared clonotypes between healthy human individuals. Assay execution took place at the deep level. The assay was immunoSEQ multiplex PCR, and TCRdb's table has in-frame clones only and misses some. This table holds roughly 490,000 clones, over 60% found once. The sequenced material came from PBMCs. This rearrangement joins TRBV11-2 to TRBJ1-2; 7 nucleotides line up with TRBD1. This receptor was taken from a woman aged 40 to 55 in good health. Some clones in this sample may be carry-over from other donors' samples. The CDR3 spells CASSLGTANYGYTF. In DNA form, the CDR3 reads TGTGCCAGCAGCCTGGGGACAGCTAACTATGGCTACACCTTC.